The TCR beta chain under discussion was sequenced for a study of human T cells and chemical hapten exposure. TCRdb reprocessed the RACE reads with MiXCR, giving one entry per CDR3 protein. In the table there are roughly 190,000 distinct CDR3 sequences, around 20% of which are singletons. V was cut by 2 bases and J by 9 bases, with 8 bases left in between. The length of the CDR3 is 13 residues. CDR1 MGHDK and CDR2 SYGVNS come from the germline V gene. This clonotype was seen a handful of times. The time point is: patch test 1, 2 weeks after DPC sensitization. The treatment: therapeutic diphenylcyclopropenone sensitization with weekly scalp DPC.

The receptor was isolated from a woman in her forties or fifties with alopecia areata. Some clones in this sample may be carry-over from other donors' samples. This material consisted of whole blood, taken in connection with sensitization to the hapten diphenylcyclopropenone (DPC). The chain carries TRBV25-1 and TRBJ1-6; D is possibly TRBD1 (6 bases). In DNA, the CDR3 is TGTGCCAGCAGTGAAAGGGGGATTTCACCCCTCCACTTT. Its protein product is CASSERGISPLHF.